This TCR beta chain derives from a study of blood T cell repertoires in COVID-19. Looking at the study overall: Material from acute and convalescent COVID-19 was sourced from the United States, Italy and Spain.

In the source study's methods: Amplifying reference gene primers gave estimates of nucleated cell counts. The data were produced by immunoSEQ multiplex PCR, yet TCRdb's version contains in-frame clones alone and is incomplete. The D gene and trimming were derived from the DNA, and the V and J assignments and clone size from that table. The data contain about 99,000 clones, about 90% of them singletons. The germline CDR1 and CDR2 sequences are KGHSH and LQKENI. The CDR3 extends over 13 amino acids. Trimming pared 6 bases from V and 8 bases from J, leaving 13 bases between. This receptor was identified in a human donor in a cohort sampled during active COVID-19. The rearrangement links TRBV18 to TRBJ1-4, with D tentatively TRBD1 (6 bases). Sequences were obtained from peripheral blood. CDR3 protein: CASSSGTSEKLFF. DNA for the CDR3: TGTGCCAGCTCTTCAGGGACAAGCGAAAAACTGTTTTTT.